Sequencing of this TCR beta chain was carried out in a study of blood T cell repertoires in COVID-19. Across the study: T cells, B-cell-depleted T cells, or PBMCs provided the cDNA or gDNA that served as material.

This table comes from immunoSEQ multiplex PCR, and its TCRdb copy is limited to in-frame clones, with some not included. The sample holds around 400,000 clones, around 87% seen once. The CDR3 spans 15 residues. The germline V gene has CDR1 MNHEY and CDR2 SVGAGI. V lost 7 bases and J lost 1, with 16 bases in between. The V and J genes are TRBV6-5 and TRBJ1-1; no reliable D call. The sequence was collected from a woman aged 55-75 years with COVID-19, enrolled during active disease. Sequencing was done on a sample of peripheral blood. In nucleotides, the CDR3 is TGTGCCAGCATTACCTTGAGGTTCGGGAACACTGAAGCTTTCTTT. This gives the protein CASITLRFGNTEAFF.